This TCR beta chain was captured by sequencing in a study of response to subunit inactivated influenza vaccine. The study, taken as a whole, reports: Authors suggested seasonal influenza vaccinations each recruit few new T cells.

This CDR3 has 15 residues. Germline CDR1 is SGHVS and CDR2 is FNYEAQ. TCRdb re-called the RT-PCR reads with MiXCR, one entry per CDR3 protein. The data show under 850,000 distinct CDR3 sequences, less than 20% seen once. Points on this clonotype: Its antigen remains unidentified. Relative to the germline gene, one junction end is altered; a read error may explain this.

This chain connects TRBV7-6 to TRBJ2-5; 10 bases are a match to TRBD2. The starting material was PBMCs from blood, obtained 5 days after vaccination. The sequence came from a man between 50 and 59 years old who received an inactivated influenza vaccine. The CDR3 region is CPSSPPGLARVTQYF. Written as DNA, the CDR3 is TGTCCCAGCAGCCCTCCGGGACTAGCGAGGGTAACCCAGTACTTC.